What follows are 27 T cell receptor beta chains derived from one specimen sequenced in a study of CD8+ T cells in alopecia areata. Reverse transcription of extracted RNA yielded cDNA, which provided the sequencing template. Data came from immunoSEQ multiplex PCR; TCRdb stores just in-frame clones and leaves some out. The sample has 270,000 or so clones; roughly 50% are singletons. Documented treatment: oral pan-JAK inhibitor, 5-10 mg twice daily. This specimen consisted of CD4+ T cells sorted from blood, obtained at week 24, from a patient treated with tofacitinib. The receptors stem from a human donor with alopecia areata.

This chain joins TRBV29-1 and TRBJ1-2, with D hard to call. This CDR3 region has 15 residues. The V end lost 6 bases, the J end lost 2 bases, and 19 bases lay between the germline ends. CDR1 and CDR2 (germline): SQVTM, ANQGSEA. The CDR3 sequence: CSVAARGGSNYGYTF. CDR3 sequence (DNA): TGCAGCGTCGCCGCTCGGGGAGGCAGCAACTATGGCTACACCTTC.

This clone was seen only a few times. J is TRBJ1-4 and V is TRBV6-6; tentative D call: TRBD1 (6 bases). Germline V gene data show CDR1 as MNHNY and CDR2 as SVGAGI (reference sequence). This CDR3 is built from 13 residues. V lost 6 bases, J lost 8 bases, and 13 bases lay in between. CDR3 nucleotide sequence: TGTGCCAGCAGGGCAGGGGTAGGCGAAAAACTGTTTTTT. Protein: CASRAGVGEKLFF.

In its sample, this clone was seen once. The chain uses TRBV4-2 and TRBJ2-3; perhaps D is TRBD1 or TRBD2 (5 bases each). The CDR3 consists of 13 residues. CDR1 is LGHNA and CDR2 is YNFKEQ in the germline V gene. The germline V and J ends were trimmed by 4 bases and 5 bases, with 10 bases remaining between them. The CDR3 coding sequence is TGTGCCAGCAGCCCTCGGGACCGAGATACGCAGTATTTT. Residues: CASSPRDRDTQYF.

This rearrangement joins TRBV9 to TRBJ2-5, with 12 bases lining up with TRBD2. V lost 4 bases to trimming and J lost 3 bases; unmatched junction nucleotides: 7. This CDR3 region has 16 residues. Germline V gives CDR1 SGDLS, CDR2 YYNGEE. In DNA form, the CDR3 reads TGTGCCAGCAGCCTGACTAGCGGGGGCGGTAAAGAGACCCAGTACTTC. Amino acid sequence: CASSLTSGGGKETQYF.

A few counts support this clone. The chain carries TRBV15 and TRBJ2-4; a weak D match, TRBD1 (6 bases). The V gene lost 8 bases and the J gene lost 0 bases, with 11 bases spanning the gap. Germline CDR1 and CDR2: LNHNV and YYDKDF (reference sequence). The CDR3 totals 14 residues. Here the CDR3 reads CATGTGLAKNIQYF. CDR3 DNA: TGTGCCACCGGAACAGGGTTAGCCAAAAACATTCAGTACTTC.

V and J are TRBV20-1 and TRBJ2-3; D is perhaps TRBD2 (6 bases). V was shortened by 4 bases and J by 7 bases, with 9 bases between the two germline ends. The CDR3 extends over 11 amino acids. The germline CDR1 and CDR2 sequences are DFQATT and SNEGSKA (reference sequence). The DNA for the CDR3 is TGCAGTGCTACGCTAGCGTATACGCAGTATTTT. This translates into CSATLAYTQYF.

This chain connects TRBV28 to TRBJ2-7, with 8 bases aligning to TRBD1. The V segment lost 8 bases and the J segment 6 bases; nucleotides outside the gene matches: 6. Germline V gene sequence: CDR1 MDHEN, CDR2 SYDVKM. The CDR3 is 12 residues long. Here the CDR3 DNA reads TGTGCCAGCTTTCCAGGGGGCGGCGAGCAGTACTTC. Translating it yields CASFPGGGEQYF.

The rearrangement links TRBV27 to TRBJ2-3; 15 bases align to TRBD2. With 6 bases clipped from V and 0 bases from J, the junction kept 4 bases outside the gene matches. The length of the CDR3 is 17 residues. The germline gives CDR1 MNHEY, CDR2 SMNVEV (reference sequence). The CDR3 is CASRGLAGGPSTDTQYF. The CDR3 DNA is TGTGCCAGCAGGGGACTAGCGGGGGGCCCTAGCACAGATACGCAGTATTTT.

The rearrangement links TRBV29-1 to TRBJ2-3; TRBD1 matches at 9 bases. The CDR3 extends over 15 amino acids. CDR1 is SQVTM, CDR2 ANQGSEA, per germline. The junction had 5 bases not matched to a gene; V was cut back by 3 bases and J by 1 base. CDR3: CSVEGQGLGTDTQYF. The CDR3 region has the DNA TGCAGCGTTGAGGGACAGGGTCTTGGCACAGATACGCAGTATTTT.

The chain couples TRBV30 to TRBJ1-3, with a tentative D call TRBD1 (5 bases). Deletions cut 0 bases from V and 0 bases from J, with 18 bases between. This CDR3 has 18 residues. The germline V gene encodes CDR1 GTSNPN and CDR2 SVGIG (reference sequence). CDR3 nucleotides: TGTGCCTGGAGTGTACCCCACCCTCGACAGAGCTCTGGAAACACCATATATTTT. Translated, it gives CAWSVPHPRQSSGNTIYF.

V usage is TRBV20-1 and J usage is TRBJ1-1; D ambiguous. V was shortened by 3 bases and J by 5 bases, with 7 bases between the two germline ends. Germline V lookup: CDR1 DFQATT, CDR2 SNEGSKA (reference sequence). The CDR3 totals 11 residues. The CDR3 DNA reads TGCAGTGCTAGTACTAGAACTGAAGCTTTCTTT. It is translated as CSASTRTEAFF.

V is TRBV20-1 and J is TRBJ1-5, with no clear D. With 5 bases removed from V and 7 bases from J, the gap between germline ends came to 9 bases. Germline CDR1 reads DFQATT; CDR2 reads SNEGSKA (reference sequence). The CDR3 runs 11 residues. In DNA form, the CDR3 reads TGCAGTGCTGGGAACGAACAGCCCCAGCATTTT. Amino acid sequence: CSAGNEQPQHF.

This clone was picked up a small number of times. The CDR3 sequence: CASGGSDYQPQHF. The CDR3 coding sequence is TGTGCCAGCGGGGGGAGTGATTATCAGCCCCAGCATTTT. This chain uses TRBV6-1 with TRBJ1-5; D perhaps matches TRBD1 (5 bases). Germline loops: CDR1 MNHNS, CDR2 SASEGT. The CDR3 contains 13 residues. The V end was cut by 8 bases, the J end by 5 bases, with 13 bases between.

The chain's CDR3 is CASSLGDTQYF. In DNA form, the CDR3 reads TGTGCCAGCAGCTTGGGGGACACGCAGTATTTT. This chain uses TRBV5-6 with TRBJ2-3; D may match TRBD1 or TRBD2 (5 bases each). Germline V lookup: CDR1 SGHDT, CDR2 YYEEEE. Trimming removed 0 bases from V and 9 bases from J, with 5 bases in between. The CDR3 loop spans 11 amino acids.

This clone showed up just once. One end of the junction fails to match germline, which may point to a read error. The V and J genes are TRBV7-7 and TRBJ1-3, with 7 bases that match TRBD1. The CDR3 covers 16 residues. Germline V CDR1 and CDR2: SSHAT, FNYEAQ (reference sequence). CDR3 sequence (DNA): TGTGCTAGCAGCTTACCGGACAGGCGCTCTGGAAACACCATATATTTT. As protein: CASSLPDRRSGNTIYF. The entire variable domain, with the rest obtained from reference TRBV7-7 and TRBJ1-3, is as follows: GAGVSQSPRYKVTKRGQDVTLRCDPISSHATLYWYQQALGQGPEFLTYFNYEAQPDKSGLPSDRFSAERPEGSISTLTIQRTEQRDSAMYRCASSLPDRRSGNTIYFGEGSWLTVV.

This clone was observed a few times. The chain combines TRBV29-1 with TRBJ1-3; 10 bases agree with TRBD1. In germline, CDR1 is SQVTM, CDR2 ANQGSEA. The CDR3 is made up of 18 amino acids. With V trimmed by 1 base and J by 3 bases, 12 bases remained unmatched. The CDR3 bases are TGCAGCGTTGAAGCATGGGACAGGGGAGCCGGCCTTGGAAACACCATATATTTT. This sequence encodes CSVEAWDRGAGLGNTIYF.

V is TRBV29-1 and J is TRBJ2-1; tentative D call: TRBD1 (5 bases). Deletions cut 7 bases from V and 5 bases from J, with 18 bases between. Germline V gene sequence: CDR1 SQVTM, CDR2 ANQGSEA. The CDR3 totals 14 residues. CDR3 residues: CSGRTGLVDNEQFF. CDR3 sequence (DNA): TGCAGCGGACGAACAGGCCTGGTCGACAATGAGCAGTTCTTC.

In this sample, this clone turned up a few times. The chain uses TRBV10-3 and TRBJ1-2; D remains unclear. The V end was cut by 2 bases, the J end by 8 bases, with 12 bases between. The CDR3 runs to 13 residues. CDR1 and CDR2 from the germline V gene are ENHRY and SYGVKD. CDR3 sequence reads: CAISEKGADGYTF. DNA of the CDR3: TGTGCCATCAGTGAGAAGGGTGCGGACGGCTACACCTTC.

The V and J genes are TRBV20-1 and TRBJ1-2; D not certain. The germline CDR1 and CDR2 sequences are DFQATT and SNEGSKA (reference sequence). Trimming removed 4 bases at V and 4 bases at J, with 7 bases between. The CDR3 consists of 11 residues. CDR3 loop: CSATAVYGYTF. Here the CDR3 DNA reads TGCAGTGCTACAGCAGTCTATGGCTACACCTTC.

CDR3 region: CASSLVGRETQYF. In nucleotides, the CDR3 is TGTGCCAGCAGCTTAGTTGGGCGGGAGACCCAGTACTTC. This chain uses TRBV7-2 with TRBJ2-5; D not certain. This CDR3 spans 13 amino acids. V lost 1 base, J lost 5 bases, and 8 bases lay in between. Germline CDR1 and CDR2: SGHTA and FQGNSA.

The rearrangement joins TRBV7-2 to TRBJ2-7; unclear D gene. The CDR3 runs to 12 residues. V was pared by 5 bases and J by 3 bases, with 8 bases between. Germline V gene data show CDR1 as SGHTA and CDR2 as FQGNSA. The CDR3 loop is CASSARYYEQYF. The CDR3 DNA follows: TGTGCCAGCAGCGCCCGTTACTACGAGCAGTACTTC.

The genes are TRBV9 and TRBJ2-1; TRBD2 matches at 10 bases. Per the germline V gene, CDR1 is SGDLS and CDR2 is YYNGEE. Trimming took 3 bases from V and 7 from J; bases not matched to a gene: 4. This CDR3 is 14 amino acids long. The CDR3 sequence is CASSGLAGVNEQFF. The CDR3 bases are TGTGCCAGCAGCGGACTAGCGGGTGTAAATGAGCAGTTCTTC.

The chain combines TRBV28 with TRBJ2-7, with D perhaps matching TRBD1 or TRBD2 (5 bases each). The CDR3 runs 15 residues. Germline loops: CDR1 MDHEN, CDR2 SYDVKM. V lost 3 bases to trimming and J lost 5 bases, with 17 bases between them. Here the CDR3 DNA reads TGTGCCAGCAGTTTTTTAGACAGTACGGGGAACGAGCAGTACTTC. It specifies CASSFLDSTGNEQYF.

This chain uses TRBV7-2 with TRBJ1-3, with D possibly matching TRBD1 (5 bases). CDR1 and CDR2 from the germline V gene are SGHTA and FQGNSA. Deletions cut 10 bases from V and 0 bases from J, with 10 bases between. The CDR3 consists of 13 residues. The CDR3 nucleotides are TGTGCCACTCAGGGAAACTCTGGAAACACCATATATTTT. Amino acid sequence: CATQGNSGNTIYF.

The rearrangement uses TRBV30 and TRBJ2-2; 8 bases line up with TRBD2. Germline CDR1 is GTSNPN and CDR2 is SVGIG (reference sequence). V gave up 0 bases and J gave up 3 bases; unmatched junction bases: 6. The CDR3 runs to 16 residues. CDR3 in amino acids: CAWSVPRGGHTGELFF. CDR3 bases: TGTGCCTGGAGTGTACCTCGCGGGGGGCACACCGGGGAGCTGTTTTTT.

The CDR3 nucleotides are TGCGCCAGCAGCTTGGCTCGACAGGGTGGTTCACCCCTCCACTTT. Translation: CASSLARQGGSPLHF. The rearrangement joins TRBV5-1 to TRBJ1-6; 7 nucleotides match TRBD1. From germline, CDR1 is SGHRS and CDR2 YFSETQ. Trimming took 0 bases from V and 9 from J; bases not matched to a gene: 6. The CDR3 sequence is 15 residues long.

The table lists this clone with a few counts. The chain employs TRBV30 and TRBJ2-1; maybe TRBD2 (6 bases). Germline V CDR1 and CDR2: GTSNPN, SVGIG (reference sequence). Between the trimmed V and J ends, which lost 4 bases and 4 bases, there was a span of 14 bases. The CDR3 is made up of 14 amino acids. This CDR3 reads CAWKKRGGYNEQFF. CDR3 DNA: TGTGCCTGGAAAAAGAGGGGAGGATACAATGAGCAGTTCTTC.